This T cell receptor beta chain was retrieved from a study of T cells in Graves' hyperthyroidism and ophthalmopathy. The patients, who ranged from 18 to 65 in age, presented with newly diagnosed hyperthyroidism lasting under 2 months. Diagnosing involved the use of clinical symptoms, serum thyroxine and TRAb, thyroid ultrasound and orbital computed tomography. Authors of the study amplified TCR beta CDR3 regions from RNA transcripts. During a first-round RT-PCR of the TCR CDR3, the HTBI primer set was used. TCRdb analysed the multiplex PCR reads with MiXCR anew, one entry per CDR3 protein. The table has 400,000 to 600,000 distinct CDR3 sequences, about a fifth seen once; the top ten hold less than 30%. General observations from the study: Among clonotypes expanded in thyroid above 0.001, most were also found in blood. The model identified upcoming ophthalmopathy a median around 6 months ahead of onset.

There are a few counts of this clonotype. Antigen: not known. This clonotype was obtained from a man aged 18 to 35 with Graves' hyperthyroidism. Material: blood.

The CDR3 DNA reads TGTGCCAGCACGATCGGGACAGGGGCTCAAATACCCACCGGGGAGCTGTTTTTT. Encoded protein: CASTIGTGAQIPTGELFF. The V and J genes are TRBV6-2 or TRBV6-3 and TRBJ2-2; TRBD1 matches 10 bases. The length of the CDR3 is 18 residues. CDR1 is MNHEY, CDR2 SVGEGT, per germline. After removal of 7 bases from V and 4 bases from J, the junction contained 15 bases not matched to a gene.